The subject of this entry is one TCR beta chain. Its antigen is unidentified. MiXCR was run by TCRdb on the RT-PCR reads, yielding one entry per CDR3 protein. The sample yields about 780,000 distinct CDR3 sequences, about a fifth seen once. The data are from a study of response to subunit inactivated influenza vaccine. Points from the study as a whole: The authors put forward the suggestion that each seasonal influenza vaccination may bring in only a limited number of new T cells.

This CDR3 has 14 amino acids. The rearrangement joins TRBV21-1 to TRBJ1-4; the table calls TRBD1, which could not be checked here. TRBV21-1 represents a pseudogene. The starting material was PBMCs from blood, obtained around 5 days after vaccination. The receptor was isolated from a man aged 45-65 years who received an inactivated influenza vaccine. For the CDR3, the DNA is TGTGCCCCCCCTGGACAGGGTGGGCATGAAAAACTGTTTTTT. It is translated as CAPPGQGGHEKLFF.